This T cell receptor beta chain was recovered during a study of cytomegalovirus exposure and HLA in healthy donors. Study-level findings and limits: Information on immune exposure was restricted to one variable (CMV serostatus).

Comment on this clone: Its specificity is unknown.

PCR was performed using 60 Vbeta and 13 Jbeta primers. This table comes from immunoSEQ multiplex PCR, and its TCRdb copy is limited to in-frame clones, with some not included. Of approximately 120,000 clones listed, approximately 80% are singletons. Deletions cut 0 bases from V and 3 bases from J, with 15 bases between. Per germline, CDR1 LGHNA and CDR2 YSLEER. This CDR3 is built from 16 residues. Material: PBMCs. The clonotype comes from a man aged 40-49 years in good health and CMV-seropositive. The chain is built from TRBV4-3 and TRBJ2-7; D is undetermined. CDR3 bases: TGCGCCAGCAGCCAAGATTACAGACAAGGAAACTACGAGCAGTACTTC. Its translation: CASSQDYRQGNYEQYF.